Sequencing of this TCR beta chain was carried out in a study of OX40 agonist ivuxolimab in advanced cancers. V was clipped by 3 bases and J by 3 bases, with 12 bases between them. Germline CDR1 and CDR2: SGHDT and YYEEEE. The CDR3 contains 14 residues. Data came from immunoSEQ multiplex PCR; TCRdb stores just in-frame clones and leaves some out. The sample includes 30,000 to 35,000 clones, 82% of them seen just once. The genes are TRBV5-6 and TRBJ1-2, with D maybe TRBD1 (5 bases). The source of this sequence is an adult with an advanced solid tumor such as melanoma, head and neck, liver or kidney cancer. The sequencing used CD4+ or CD8+ T cells sorted from blood, collected in a trial of the OX40 agonist ivuxolimab. CDR3 in DNA: TGTGCCAGCAGCTGGAGACAGATCGACTATGGCTACACCTTC. Its protein product is CASSWRQIDYGYTF.